This TCR beta chain comes out of a study of blood T cell repertoires in COVID-19. Turning to the study itself: The origin of the acute and convalescent COVID-19 samples was the United States, Italy and Spain.

Germline CDR1 is WSHSY and CDR2 is SAAADI. The germline V and J ends were trimmed by 3 bases and 0 bases, with 3 bases remaining between them. The CDR3 totals 13 residues. Profiling relied on immunoSEQ multiplex PCR, and the TCRdb table lists in-frame clones only, not all of them. The table has roughly 220,000 clones, around 84% seen once. The V and J genes are TRBV10-2 and TRBJ1-5, with D unclear. This receptor was obtained from a man at least 80 years old with acute or convalescent COVID-19. The sequenced sample consisted of peripheral blood. As DNA, the CDR3 is TGCGCCAGCAGTGACCTTAGCAATCAGCCCCAGCATTTT. Translation gives CASSDLSNQPQHF.